This T cell receptor beta chain originates from a study of blood T cell repertoires in COVID-19. This CDR3 has 13 amino acids. Per the germline V gene, CDR1 is MNHEY and CDR2 is SMNVEV (reference sequence). Trimming removed 6 bases from V and 4 bases from J, with 12 bases in between. Profiling relied on immunoSEQ multiplex PCR, and the TCRdb table lists in-frame clones only, not all of them. This table holds some 150,000 clones, roughly 88% found once. The chain couples TRBV27 to TRBJ1-2; tentative D call: TRBD1 (5 bases). This receptor was taken from a woman aged 55-69 years with acute or convalescent COVID-19. What was sequenced was peripheral blood. The CDR3, as DNA: TGTGCCAGCAGACCTGGGGACTTCTATGGCTACACCTTC. It encodes CASRPGDFYGYTF.